This is a list of T cell receptor beta chains from one sample in a study of regulatory T cells in long-lasting Graves disease. Each CDR3 protein is one row after TCRdb ran MiXCR on the multiplex PCR reads. The profile covers about 400,000 distinct CDR3 sequences, with 14% to 15% appearing a single time and approximately 7.6% taken by the ten largest. This same sample was also taken into another study, of T cells in Graves' hyperthyroidism and ophthalmopathy.

This sample comprised peripheral blood mononuclear cells (PBMCs), obtained at new diagnosis, from a patient treated with antithyroid drugs. The source of these receptors is a woman in her forties with Graves disease. CDR3s include the opening cysteine and the closing phenylalanine or tryptophan. D genes are given only for firm matches. Size is omitted from some rows. Given values are once, few, many or a class for expanded clones.

D gene: TRBD1
J gene: TRBJ2-5
clone size: .
V gene: TRBV20-1
CDR3 DNA: TGCAGTGCTCCCCCAGGGGGCGGGGAGACCCCGTACTTC
CDR3 protein: CSAPPGGGETPYF

D gene: TRBD1
J gene: TRBJ1-4
clone size: .
V gene: TRBV16
CDR3 DNA: TGTGCCAGCAGCCAAGACAGGGGTCGTGAAAAACTGTTTTTT
CDR3 protein: CASSQDRGREKLFF

D gene: .
J gene: TRBJ1-4
clone size: many
V gene: TRBV28
CDR3 DNA: TGTGCCAGCAGTTTGAGGGCAGAGGCCGACGAAAAACTGTTTTTT
CDR3 protein: CASSLRAEADEKLFF

D gene: .
J gene: TRBJ2-1
clone size: few
V gene: TRBV6-2/TRBV6-3
CDR3 DNA: TGTGCCAGCAGTGATTTGGGAGTTTTGGACTACAATGAGCAGTTCTTC
CDR3 protein: CASSDLGVLDYNEQFF

D gene: TRBD2
J gene: TRBJ2-7
clone size: many
V gene: TRBV12-3/TRBV12-4
CDR3 DNA: TGTGCCAGCAGTTTGACTAGCGGGCATACCCACGAGCAGTACTTC
CDR3 protein: CASSLTSGHTHEQYF

D gene: .
J gene: TRBJ1-1
clone size: many
V gene: TRBV10-3
CDR3 DNA: TGTGCCATTACGGGACACCTGGAAACTGAAGCTTTCTTT
CDR3 protein: CAITGHLETEAFF

D gene: TRBD2
J gene: TRBJ2-3
clone size: few
V gene: TRBV20-1
CDR3 DNA: TGCAGTGCTAGACGTCCTAGCGGTAGCACAGATACGCAGTATTTT
CDR3 protein: CSARRPSGSTDTQYF

D gene: .
J gene: TRBJ2-1
clone size: .
V gene: TRBV20-1
CDR3 DNA: TGCAGTGCTAACCCCCCAGCGGTGAGCTCCTACAATGAGCAGTTCTTC
CDR3 protein: CSANPPAVSSYNEQFF

D gene: .
J gene: TRBJ2-3
clone size: .
V gene: TRBV2
CDR3 DNA: TGTGCCAGCAGTGAAGGGGCTAGAGGGAGCCATACGCAGTATTTT
CDR3 protein: CASSEGARGSHTQYF

D gene: .
J gene: TRBJ1-2
clone size: .
V gene: TRBV30
CDR3 DNA: TGTGCAAGGTCAGACAGCTATGGCTACACCTTC
CDR3 protein: CARSDSYGYTF

D gene: TRBD2
J gene: TRBJ2-2
clone size: .
V gene: TRBV19
CDR3 DNA: TGTACCAGTAGTACCCCCGGGACTAGCGGGCATAACACCGGGGAGCTGTTTTTT
CDR3 protein: CTSSTPGTSGHNTGELFF

D gene: TRBD2
J gene: TRBJ2-3
clone size: few
V gene: TRBV12-3/TRBV12-4
CDR3 DNA: TGTGCCAGCAGTTTCGGGGACAGCGGGAGGGCCGAATCGGATACGCAGTATTTT
CDR3 protein: CASSFGDSGRAESDTQYF

D gene: .
J gene: TRBJ1-3
clone size: many
V gene: TRBV9
CDR3 DNA: TGTGCCAGCAGCAAGGGGGGATACTCTGGAAACACCATATATTTT
CDR3 protein: CASSKGGYSGNTIYF

D gene: TRBD1
J gene: TRBJ2-7
clone size: few
V gene: TRBV30
CDR3 DNA: TGTGCCTGGGACAGGGGAAGCTACGAGCAGTACTTC
CDR3 protein: CAWDRGSYEQYF

D gene: .
J gene: TRBJ2-2
clone size: few
V gene: TRBV20-1
CDR3 DNA: TGCAGTGCTAGGGACCCCCTCGGGGGAGGGGGGATCACCGGGGAGCTGTTTTTT
CDR3 protein: CSARDPLGGGGITGELFF

D gene: .
J gene: TRBJ2-7
clone size: many
V gene: TRBV6-5
CDR3 DNA: TGTGCCAGCAGTTACTCACAGGGTAACGAGCAGTACTTC
CDR3 protein: CASSYSQGNEQYF

D gene: TRBD1
J gene: TRBJ2-5
clone size: .
V gene: TRBV5-1
CDR3 DNA: TGCGCCAGCAGGATCGGACAGGTTCAAGAGACCCAGTACTTC
CDR3 protein: CASRIGQVQETQYF

D gene: .
J gene: TRBJ2-7
clone size: few
V gene: TRBV11-2
CDR3 DNA: TGTGCCAGCACTATTGGGCTGGGCTCCTACGAGCAGTACTTC
CDR3 protein: CASTIGLGSYEQYF

D gene: .
J gene: TRBJ2-7
clone size: .
V gene: TRBV4-1
CDR3 DNA: TGCGCCAGCAGCCCTTTGGGAGGATCCTCCTACGAGCAGTACTTC
CDR3 protein: CASSPLGGSSYEQYF

D gene: TRBD1
J gene: TRBJ2-2
clone size: few
V gene: TRBV12-3/TRBV12-4
CDR3 DNA: TGTGCCAGCAGTTACCACAGGGGCCCGAACACCGGGGAGCTGTTTTTT
CDR3 protein: CASSYHRGPNTGELFF

D gene: .
J gene: TRBJ1-1
clone size: once
V gene: TRBV9
CDR3 DNA: TGTGCCAGCAGCCGGGACGAAGTTGCAGCTTTCTTT
CDR3 protein: CASSRDEVAAFF

D gene: .
J gene: TRBJ1-6
clone size: few
V gene: TRBV12-3/TRBV12-4
CDR3 DNA: TGTGCCAGCAGTTCAGGGCCCTGTAATTCACCCCTCCACTTT
CDR3 protein: CASSSGPCNSPLHF

D gene: TRBD2
J gene: TRBJ2-1
clone size: many
V gene: TRBV11-2
CDR3 DNA: TGTGCCAGCAGCTCCCTTGGGACTAGCGGGAGTCAAAATGAGCAGTTCTTC
CDR3 protein: CASSSLGTSGSQNEQFF

D gene: .
J gene: TRBJ2-5
clone size: .
V gene: TRBV12-3/TRBV12-4
CDR3 DNA: TGTGCCAGCAGTTGGCCAGGAGGGACCCAGTACTTC
CDR3 protein: CASSWPGGTQYF

D gene: TRBD1
J gene: TRBJ1-2
clone size: .
V gene: TRBV19
CDR3 DNA: TGTGCCAGTAGTCTCCGACAGGGAACGGGGGGCTACACCTTC
CDR3 protein: CASSLRQGTGGYTF

D gene: .
J gene: TRBJ1-2
clone size: few
V gene: TRBV4-1
CDR3 DNA: TGCGCCAGCAGCCCAAAAGTCGGGGAGCTCTATGGCTACACCTTC
CDR3 protein: CASSPKVGELYGYTF

D gene: TRBD1
J gene: TRBJ2-7
clone size: few
V gene: TRBV28
CDR3 DNA: TGTGCCAGCAGACCCCCGGGACAGGGGGCCTACGAGCAGTACTTC
CDR3 protein: CASRPPGQGAYEQYF

D gene: TRBD1
J gene: TRBJ2-7
clone size: .
V gene: TRBV24-1
CDR3 DNA: TGTGCCACCAGTGATTTGGCTACAGGGGCCGGGGAGAACGAGCAGTACTTC
CDR3 protein: CATSDLATGAGENEQYF